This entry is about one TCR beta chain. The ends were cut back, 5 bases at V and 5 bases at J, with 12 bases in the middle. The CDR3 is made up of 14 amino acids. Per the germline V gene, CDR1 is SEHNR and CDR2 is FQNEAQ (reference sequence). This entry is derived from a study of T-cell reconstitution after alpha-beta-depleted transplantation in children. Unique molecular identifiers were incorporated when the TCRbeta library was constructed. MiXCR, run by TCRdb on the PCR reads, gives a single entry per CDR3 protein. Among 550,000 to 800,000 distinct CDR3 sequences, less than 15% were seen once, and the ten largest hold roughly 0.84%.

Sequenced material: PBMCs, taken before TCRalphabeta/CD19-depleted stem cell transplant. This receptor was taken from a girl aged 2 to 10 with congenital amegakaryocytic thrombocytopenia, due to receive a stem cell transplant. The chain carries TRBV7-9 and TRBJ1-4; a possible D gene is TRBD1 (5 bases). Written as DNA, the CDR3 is TGTGCCAGCAGCACCACCAGGGCGAATGAAAAACTGTTTTTT. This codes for CASSTTRANEKLFF.